Below are 11 T cell receptor beta chains sequenced from a single sample in a study of T-cell memory formation after mild COVID-19. In TCRdb, the 5' RACE reads were re-called with MiXCR into one record per CDR3 protein. Among approximately 340,000 distinct CDR3 sequences listed, around 13% were seen once. The specimen sequenced was PBMCs or a T cell subset sorted from them (not recorded which). The receptors come from a man aged 18 to 29 who had mild COVID-19 (a few samples of this study predate the infection). Cell type and time point are not known.

J is TRBJ1-1 and V is TRBV5-1; no clear D gene. Germline CDR1 and CDR2: SGHRS and YFSETQ. V lost 5 bases and J 1 base, leaving 9 bases between the germline ends. The CDR3 covers 13 residues. The CDR3 nucleotides are TGCGCCAGCAGTAGTGAGCAGAACACTGAAGCTTTCTTT. It translates to CASSSEQNTEAFF.

The sample holds a few counts of this clonotype. The chain combines TRBV15 with TRBJ2-3; TRBD2 agrees at 13 bases. J gave up 4 bases and V 1 base, and 2 bases lay outside the gene matches. The germline CDR1 and CDR2 sequences are LNHNV and YYDKDF (reference sequence). The CDR3 runs to 16 residues. The CDR3 is CATSRGTSGGPDTQYF. The CDR3 DNA is TGTGCCACCAGCAGAGGGACTAGCGGGGGCCCAGATACGCAGTATTTT. The whole variable domain, remainder taken from reference TRBV15 and TRBJ2-3, is DAMVIQNPRYQVTQFGKPVTLSCSQTLNHNVMYWYQQKSSQAPKLLFHYYDKDFNNEADTPDNFQSRRPNTSFCFLDIRSPGLGDTAMYLCATSRGTSGGPDTQYFGPGTRLTVL.

The chain links TRBV19 to TRBJ2-5, with 9 bases fitting TRBD2. Germline V CDR1 and CDR2: LNHDA, SQIVND (reference sequence). V was pared by 4 bases and J by 2 bases, with 2 bases of the junction left unmatched. The CDR3 is 14 amino acids. CDR3 DNA sequence: TGTGCCAGTAGTAGACTAGCGGATCAAGAGACCCAGTACTTC. Translated: CASSRLADQETQYF. Combining the CDR3 with reference TRBV19 and TRBJ2-5 gives the whole variable domain DGGITQSPKYLFRKEGQNVTLSCEQNLNHDAMYWYRQDPGQGLRLIYYSQIVNDFQKGDIAEGYSVSREKKESFPLTVTSAQKNPTAFYLCASSRLADQETQYFGPGTRLLVL.

This clonotype showed up many times. The V and J genes are TRBV12-3 or TRBV12-4 and TRBJ2-5, with D perhaps matching TRBD1 (5 bases). The CDR3 is 15 amino acids. Between the trimmed V and J ends, which lost 6 bases and 5 bases, there was a span of 19 bases. The CDR3 coding sequence is TGTGCCAGCAGCCCCATCCAGGGTTTATGGGAGACCCAGTACTTC. The encoded protein is CASSPIQGLWETQYF.

V gene TRBV6-2 or TRBV6-3 combines with J gene TRBJ2-7; no definite D call. The germline CDR1 and CDR2 sequences are MNHEY and SVGEGT. Trimming removed 7 bases from V and 1 base from J, with 11 bases in between. This CDR3 comprises 13 residues. The DNA for the CDR3 is TGTGCCAGCAAAACAGCGAGTTCCTACGAGCAGTACGTC. It translates to CASKTASSYEQYV.

This clonotype was detected a few times. The J gene is TRBJ2-3, the V gene TRBV7-2, with TRBD2 matching 9 bases. After removal of 1 base from V and 4 bases from J, the junction contained 6 bases not matched to a gene. The CDR3 consists of 16 residues. Germline CDR1 SGHTA, CDR2 FQGNSA. The DNA for the CDR3 is TGTGCCAGCAGCTTAGGGTGGCGGGGGGGATCAGATACGCAGTATTTT. Amino acid sequence: CASSLGWRGGSDTQYF.

The rearrangement uses TRBV12-3 or TRBV12-4 and TRBJ2-1; TRBD2 agrees at 7 bases. V was clipped by 6 bases and J by 8 bases; unmatched bases: 10. The CDR3 length is 14 residues. CDR3 region: CASSPGGSRDEQFF. The DNA of the CDR3 is TGTGCCAGCAGCCCTGGCGGGAGTCGCGATGAGCAGTTCTTC.

The V and J genes are TRBV9 and TRBJ2-5; D is uncertain. Trimming pared 0 bases from V and 5 bases from J, leaving 14 bases between. Germline CDR1 is SGDLS and CDR2 is YYNGEE. The length of the CDR3 is 15 residues. This CDR3 is CASSVGAAPRETQYF. The CDR3, as DNA: TGTGCCAGCAGCGTAGGTGCAGCCCCCAGGGAGACCCAGTACTTC.

This clonotype has only a few counts. The V call is TRBV7-9, the J call TRBJ2-3; D is unresolved. The germline CDR1 and CDR2 sequences are SEHNR and FQNEAQ (reference sequence). CDR3 size: 14 residues. V dropped 5 bases and J dropped 2 bases, with 11 bases sitting between them. CDR3 sequence: CASSPAGYTDTQYF. As DNA, the CDR3 is TGTGCCAGCAGCCCCGCTGGGTACACAGATACGCAGTATTTT.

The V call is TRBV9, the J call TRBJ1-1; D ambiguous. From germline, CDR1 is SGDLS and CDR2 YYNGEE. The CDR3 runs 15 residues. The ends were cut back, 3 bases at V and 10 bases at J, with 22 bases in the middle. In nucleotides, the CDR3 is TGTGCCAGCAGCGGAGCCGGCGACTACGAACCTGGAGCTTTCTTT. Its translation: CASSGAGDYEPGAFF.

This clonotype came up a few times. V usage is TRBV5-1 and J usage is TRBJ1-1, with D unresolved. The ends were cut back, 1 base at V and 1 base at J, with 11 bases in the middle. The CDR3 sequence is 15 residues long. Germline CDR1 is SGHRS and CDR2 is YFSETQ. The CDR3 DNA is TGCGCCAGCAGCTTGTATCAGGAGAAGAACACTGAAGCTTTCTTT. Its translation: CASSLYQEKNTEAFF.